This T cell receptor (beta chain) derives from a study of response to subunit inactivated influenza vaccine. Using its own MiXCR run on the RT-PCR reads, TCRdb lists one record per CDR3 protein. Of under 750,000 distinct CDR3 sequences in the sample, 10% to 15% were seen once. This TCR was sampled from a man aged 50 to 59 who received an inactivated influenza vaccine. The sample here was PBMCs from blood, taken on the day of vaccination.

The CDR3 bases are TGCGCCAGCAGCCAAACCCAGGCCACGAACACTGAAGCTTTCTTT. Translated, it gives CASSQTQATNTEAFF. This sequence joins TRBV5-1 and TRBJ1-1; D ambiguous. This CDR3 has 15 amino acids. V was cut by 4 bases and J by 1 base, with 14 bases left in between. Germline lookup yields CDR1 SGHRS and CDR2 YFSETQ.